The sequence of this T cell receptor (beta chain) was determined in a study of beta chain features in type 1 diabetes. Expressed TCRB transcripts got sequenced, as all isolated RNA was reverse transcribed. Stem cell-like memory T cell samples averaged approximately 940,000 immunoSEQ reads each. The protocol was immunoSEQ multiplex PCR, while the TCRdb copy is restricted to in-frame clones and leaves out a portion. The sample has 15,000 to 20,000 clones, around 50% seen once. In the case of this clone: Its antigen is unidentified.

Germline V lookup: CDR1 GTSNPN, CDR2 SVGIG (reference sequence). V was pared by 0 bases and J by 8 bases, with 13 bases of the junction left unmatched. The CDR3 length is 17 residues. Whole-study results and caveats: There were fewer insertions and more deletions at the VDJ junctions of type 1 diabetes patients.

This chain uses TRBV30 with TRBJ2-1, with 10 bases identical to TRBD2. This clonotype originated in a man between 18 and 29 years old in good health. Sequenced sample: stem cell memory CD4+ T cells from blood. The CDR3 is CAWSVWRGTSDVHEQFF. The DNA of the CDR3 is TGTGCCTGGAGTGTGTGGCGCGGGACTAGCGATGTCCATGAGCAGTTCTTC.